A single sample gave rise to the 27 T cell receptor beta chains below, sequenced in a study of blood T cell repertoires in COVID-19 (dated by TCRdb to the early 2020s). Library preparation used the immunoSEQ multiplex PCR assay. TCRdb took this table from immuneACCESS and kept in-frame rearrangements with V and J called. Such tables lack part of the clones; where checked against another copy, unresolved V genes explain under half of the gap, and the rest is unexplained. This sample holds approximately 40,000 clones; approximately 90% were observed only once. The leading ten clones occupy roughly 18% of the sample. Sequencing was performed on peripheral blood. The receptors shown here come from a man aged 50-60 years in a cohort sampled during active COVID-19.

This clone was counted once. The rearrangement joins TRBV9 to TRBJ2-2; 11 bases are a match to TRBD1. The V gene end was trimmed by 4 bases and the J gene end by 6 bases; junction bases not matched to a gene: 8. From germline, CDR1 is SGDLS and CDR2 YYNGEE. The CDR3 sequence is 16 residues long. The CDR3 DNA sequence: TGTGCCAGCAGCCCTCCCTGGACAGGGGGCCCCGGGGAGCTGTTTTTT. Residues: CASSPPWTGGPGELFF.

The CDR3 spells CASSLDLTGTSYLGELFF. The CDR3 region has the DNA TGTGCCAGCAGCTTAGACCTAACAGGGACTAGTTACCTCGGGGAGCTGTTTTTT. The J gene is TRBJ2-2, the V gene TRBV11-3, with 8 bases fitting TRBD2. This CDR3 is built from 18 residues. The junction had 13 bases not matched to a gene; V was cut back by 0 bases and J by 7 bases. CDR1 is SGHNT, CDR2 YENEEA, per germline.

The chain combines TRBV7-2 with TRBJ1-1; 7 nucleotides agree with TRBD1. The CDR3 loop spans 15 amino acids. V lost 3 bases, J lost 4 bases, and 8 bases stayed unmatched. Germline CDR1 is SGHTA and CDR2 is FQGNSA. This CDR3 is CASSFRQGRGTEAFF. The CDR3 bases are TGTGCCAGCAGCTTCCGACAGGGCCGGGGCACTGAAGCTTTCTTT.

The chain combines TRBV7-2 with TRBJ2-7; the match to TRBD1 covers 7 bases. The germline V gene encodes CDR1 SGHTA and CDR2 FQGNSA. V gave up 2 bases and J gave up 5 bases; unmatched junction bases: 6. The CDR3 is made up of 14 amino acids. CDR3 sequence (DNA): TGTGCCAGCAGCTTACCCGGGACAGCGAACGAGCAGTACTTC. It translates to CASSLPGTANEQYF.

The chain has TRBV28 and TRBJ1-1, with D possibly TRBD1 on 6 matching bases. The CDR3 is 15 amino acids. Per the germline V gene, CDR1 is MDHEN and CDR2 is SYDVKM. Trimming pared 2 bases from V and 9 bases from J, leaving 19 bases between. CDR3 bases: TGTGCCAGCAGTTTAAAGGGGGATGGGGTTACCCAAGCTTTCTTT. It codes for CASSLKGDGVTQAFF.

The genes are TRBV7-9 and TRBJ1-1; D not resolved. V was trimmed by 6 bases and J by 3 bases, leaving 8 bases between them. The V gene's germline CDR1 is SEHNR and CDR2 FQNEAQ (reference sequence). This CDR3 is 12 amino acids long. The CDR3 DNA follows: TGTGCCAGCAGATATTCGGACACTGAAGCTTTCTTT. Amino acids: CASRYSDTEAFF. Variable domain in full (rest from reference TRBV7-9 and TRBJ1-1): DTGVSQNPRHKITKRGQNVTFRCDPISEHNRLYWYRQTLGQGPEFLTYFQNEAQLEKSRLLSDRFSAERPKGSFSTLEIQRTEQGDSAMYLCASRYSDTEAFFGQGTRLTVV.

The chain recombines TRBV27 with TRBJ2-1; 14 bases map to TRBD2. The V gene's germline CDR1 is MNHEY and CDR2 SMNVEV (reference sequence). J gave up 7 bases and V 5 bases, and 4 bases lay outside the gene matches. The CDR3 has 15 residues. CDR3 sequence: CASSDGTSGRNEQFF. For the CDR3, the DNA is TGTGCCAGCAGTGACGGGACTAGCGGGAGAAATGAGCAGTTCTTC.

The gene calls are TRBV30 and TRBJ1-1, with D uncertain. Trimming pared 0 bases from V and 3 bases from J, leaving 11 bases between. From germline, CDR1 is GTSNPN and CDR2 SVGIG (reference sequence). This CDR3 is built from 14 residues. The CDR3 spells CAWSVGGYDTEAFF. CDR3 bases: TGTGCCTGGAGTGTAGGCGGGTATGACACTGAAGCTTTCTTT.

This chain joins TRBV5-1 and TRBJ2-1, with 9 nucleotides matching TRBD1. The J segment lost 3 bases and the V segment lost 4 bases, leaving 11 bases of the junction unmatched. CDR1 and CDR2 (germline): SGHRS, YFSETQ. The CDR3 has 17 residues. CDR3 coding DNA: TGCGCCAGCAGCCCGATCCCCCGGGACAGGGACTACAATGAGCAGTTCTTC. It is translated as CASSPIPRDRDYNEQFF.

This rearrangement joins TRBV28 to TRBJ1-4, with TRBD1 matching over 8 bases. J was trimmed by 7 bases and V by 7 bases; bases with no gene match: 8. CDR3 length: 14 residues. Germline loops: CDR1 MDHEN, CDR2 SYDVKM. The CDR3 DNA reads TGTGCCAGCACTCCACAGGGGGGTGTTGAAAAACTGTTTTTT. This translates into CASTPQGGVEKLFF. The variable domain in full, with the rest retrieved from reference TRBV28 and TRBJ1-4, is DVKVTQSSRYLVKRTGEKVFLECVQDMDHENMFWYRQDPGLGLRLIYFSYDVKMKEKGDIPEGYSVSREKKERFSLILESASTNQTSMYLCASTPQGGVEKLFFGSGTQLSVL.

The genes are TRBV5-4 and TRBJ2-1; 7 bases are a match to TRBD2. Germline CDR1 SGHNT, CDR2 YYREEE (reference sequence). This CDR3 comprises 15 residues. V gave up 0 bases and J gave up 9 bases; unmatched junction bases: 9. CDR3 in amino acids: CASSLGQRGIVEQFF. Written as DNA, the CDR3 is TGTGCCAGCAGCTTGGGCCAGCGGGGAATCGTTGAGCAGTTCTTC. Complete variable domain (other parts from reference TRBV5-4 and TRBJ2-1): ETGVTQSPTHLIKTRGQQVTLRCSSQSGHNTVSWYQQALGQGPQFIFQYYREEENGRGNFPPRFSGLQFPNYSSELNVNALELDDSALYLCASSLGQRGIVEQFFGPGTRLTVL.

The V gene is TRBV13, the J gene TRBJ2-3, with D tentatively TRBD2 (7 bases). Germline values: CDR1 PRHDT, CDR2 FYEKMQ (reference sequence). The CDR3 has 17 amino acids. Trimming took off 2 bases at V and 8 bases at J, with 23 bases between the two ends. The CDR3 DNA is TGTGCCAGCAGCTTATTTGTGGGCGGGGGCCACCCAGGTACGCAGTATTTT. Translated, it gives CASSLFVGGGHPGTQYF.

J is TRBJ2-1 and V is TRBV13, with TRBD2 matching 8 bases. Germline V gene sequence: CDR1 PRHDT, CDR2 FYEKMQ (reference sequence). The V and J ends lost 4 bases and 3 bases, in that order; junction bases with no gene match: 8. CDR3 size: 16 residues. The CDR3 region has the DNA TGTGCCAGCAGCTCCAGGACTAGCTGGAACTACAATGAGCAGTTCTTC. This translates into CASSSRTSWNYNEQFF.

The CDR3 region is CASSLGARIDSNQPQHF. The CDR3 region has the DNA TGTGCCAGCAGCTTAGGGGCCAGGATTGATAGCAATCAGCCCCAGCATTTT. The rearrangement links TRBV7-9 to TRBJ1-5; no firm D call. Germline V gives CDR1 SEHNR, CDR2 FQNEAQ (reference sequence). Trimming cost V 1 base and J 0 bases, with 13 bases left between them. The CDR3 length is 17 residues. Full variable domain (remainder filled in from reference TRBV7-9 and TRBJ1-5): DTGVSQNPRHKITKRGQNVTFRCDPISEHNRLYWYRQTLGQGPEFLTYFQNEAQLEKSRLLSDRFSAERPKGSFSTLEIQRTEQGDSAMYLCASSLGARIDSNQPQHFGDGTRLSIL.

The rearrangement uses TRBV5-1 and TRBJ1-1, with TRBD1 identical over 8 bases. This CDR3 has 14 amino acids. Trimming removed 4 bases from V and 4 bases from J; junction bases left unmatched: 6. Germline CDR1 and CDR2: SGHRS and YFSETQ. Here the CDR3 reads CASSPDRGLTEAFF. In DNA, the CDR3 is TGCGCCAGCAGCCCAGACAGGGGACTCACTGAAGCTTTCTTT. Complete variable domain (other parts from reference TRBV5-1 and TRBJ1-1): KAGVTQTPRYLIKTRGQQVTLSCSPISGHRSVSWYQQTPGQGLQFLFEYFSETQRNKGNFPGRFSGRQFSNSRSEMNVSTLELGDSALYLCASSPDRGLTEAFFGQGTRLTVV.

V and J are TRBV5-1 and TRBJ2-3; D gene unclear. CDR3 length: 16 residues. The germline V gene encodes CDR1 SGHRS and CDR2 YFSETQ. With 0 bases removed from V and 2 bases from J, the gap between germline ends came to 13 bases. Here the CDR3 reads CASSLVESAATDTQYF. In DNA, the CDR3 is TGCGCCAGCAGCTTGGTGGAGAGCGCAGCCACAGATACGCAGTATTTT.

The gene calls are TRBV7-9 and TRBJ2-3; D possibly corresponds to TRBD2 (5 bases). Germline V gene sequence: CDR1 SEHNR, CDR2 FQNEAQ (reference sequence). Trimming cost V 5 bases and J 0 bases, with 12 bases left between them. The length of the CDR3 is 15 residues. CDR3 bases: TGTGCCAGCAGCGCTATAAGCGGAAGCACAGATACGCAGTATTTT. Translation: CASSAISGSTDTQYF.

The chain combines TRBV5-1 with TRBJ1-2; D call uncertain. The ends were cut back, 0 bases at V and 2 bases at J, with 5 bases in the middle. The CDR3 sequence is 13 residues long. Germline assignment: CDR1 SGHRS and CDR2 YFSETQ. CDR3 region: CASSLGGNYGYTF. The CDR3 coding sequence is TGCGCCAGCAGCTTGGGCGGAAACTATGGCTACACCTTC.

This chain joins TRBV10-3 and TRBJ2-2, with a weak D call TRBD1 (5 bases). Germline V CDR1 and CDR2: ENHRY, SYGVKD. V was shortened by 4 bases and J by 10 bases, with 16 bases between the two germline ends. This CDR3 region has 14 residues. In DNA, the CDR3 is TGTGCCATCAGTGGGGGCCCAGGCCTTTTGGAGCTGTTTTTT. Translated: CAISGGPGLLELFF.

A single count supports this clone. The rearrangement links TRBV13 to TRBJ1-2; D remains ambiguous. Trimming took 0 bases from V and 5 from J, leaving 10 bases between them. Per the germline V gene, CDR1 is PRHDT and CDR2 is FYEKMQ (reference sequence). The CDR3 sequence is 14 residues long. The CDR3 DNA reads as TGTGCCAGCAGCTTAGGGGCAGTTCATTATGGCTACACCTTC. Its protein is CASSLGAVHYGYTF. Based on the CDR3 plus reference TRBV13 and TRBJ1-2, the full variable domain is AAGVIQSPRHLIKEKRETATLKCYPIPRHDTVYWYQQGPGQDPQFLISFYEKMQSDKGSIPDRFSAQQFSDYHSELNMSSLELGDSALYFCASSLGAVHYGYTFGSGTRLTVV.

V gene TRBV9 combines with J gene TRBJ2-1, with D tentatively TRBD2 (6 bases). From germline, CDR1 is SGDLS and CDR2 YYNGEE. The CDR3 extends over 15 amino acids. Deletions cut 3 bases from V and 3 bases from J, with 13 bases between. Written as DNA, the CDR3 is TGTGCCAGCAGCGCGGGACTTACCTTCTACAATGAGCAGTTCTTC. Translating it yields CASSAGLTFYNEQFF.

The CDR3 DNA reads TGTGCCAGCAGTGGTTCAGGGGTCAATCAGCCCCAGCATTTT. It yields the protein CASSGSGVNQPQHF. The chain combines TRBV2 with TRBJ1-5; tentatively, D is TRBD1 (6 bases). The CDR3 runs 14 residues. Germline CDR1 is SNHLY and CDR2 is FYNNEI. V gave up 4 bases and J gave up 3 bases, with 10 bases separating them.

This chain joins TRBV7-2 and TRBJ2-7; TRBD2 might be the D (5 bases). The germline V gene has CDR1 SGHTA and CDR2 FQGNSA. CDR3 size: 14 residues. Trimming shortened V by 5 bases and J by 6 bases, and 17 bases separated the two germline ends. CDR3 sequence reads: CASSLREGPSEQYF. Written as DNA, the CDR3 is TGTGCCAGCAGCCTTCGTGAGGGCCCCTCCGAGCAGTACTTC. Full variable domain (remainder filled in from reference TRBV7-2 and TRBJ2-7): GAGVSQSPSNKVTEKGKDVELRCDPISGHTALYWYRQSLGQGLEFLIYFQGNSAPDKSGLPSDRFSAERTGGSVSTLTIQRTQQEDSAVYLCASSLREGPSEQYFGPGTRLTVT.

J is TRBJ2-6 and V is TRBV1; the table's D gene call, TRBD2, was not cross checked with the DNA. TRBV1 is a documented pseudogene. The CDR3 length is 18 residues. CDR3 DNA sequence: TGCACCAGCAGTCGTAGAAGTTTGTGCAAAAGTCGGGCCAACGTCCTGACTTTC. Translating it yields CTSSRRSLCKSRANVLTF.

The chain uses TRBV6-5 and TRBJ1-2; D is unresolved. Germline V lookup: CDR1 MNHEY, CDR2 SVGAGI. CDR3 length: 15 amino acids. With 2 bases removed from V and 0 bases from J, the gap between germline ends came to 10 bases. The CDR3 DNA reads TGTGCCAGCAGTTACGGACCCGGGGCTAACTATGGCTACACCTTC. It translates to CASSYGPGANYGYTF.

V and J are TRBV1 and TRBJ2-7; TRBD2 was called by the table and not checked on the DNA. TRBV1 is noted as a pseudogene. This CDR3 spans 14 amino acids. CDR3 residues: CTSSYPGLVYEQYV. The CDR3 DNA reads as TGCACCAGCAGCTATCCGGGACTAGTCTACGAGCAGTACGTC.

V usage is TRBV11-3 and J usage is TRBJ2-7; 7 nucleotides agree with TRBD2. Germline CDR1 reads SGHNT; CDR2 reads YENEEA. J was trimmed by 3 bases and V by 5 bases; bases with no gene match: 13. The CDR3 loop spans 16 amino acids. CDR3 sequence: CASSPAGTSAYYEQYV. DNA of the CDR3: TGTGCCAGCAGCCCCGCGGGTACTAGCGCCTACTACGAGCAGTACGTC.